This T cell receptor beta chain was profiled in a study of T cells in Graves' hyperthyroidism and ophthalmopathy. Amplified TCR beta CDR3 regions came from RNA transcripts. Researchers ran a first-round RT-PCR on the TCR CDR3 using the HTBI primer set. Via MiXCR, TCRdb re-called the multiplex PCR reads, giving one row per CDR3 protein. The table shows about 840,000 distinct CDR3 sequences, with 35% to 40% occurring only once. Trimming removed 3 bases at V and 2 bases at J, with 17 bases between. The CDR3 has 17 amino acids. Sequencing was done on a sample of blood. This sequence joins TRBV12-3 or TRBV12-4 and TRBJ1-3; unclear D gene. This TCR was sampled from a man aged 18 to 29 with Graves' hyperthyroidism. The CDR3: CASSFPPRKGPGNTIYF. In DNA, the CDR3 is TGTGCCAGCAGTTTCCCCCCCCGTAAAGGGCCTGGAAACACCATATATTTT.